What follows are 26 T cell receptor beta chains derived from one specimen sequenced in a study of shared clonotypes between healthy human individuals. Assay used: immunoSEQ multiplex PCR; TCRdb lists only in-frame clones, some missing. The sample contains 2 million to 2.5 million clones, 93% of which appear only once. Sequenced input: naive CD4+ T cells from PBMCs. Subset: CD45RA+ positively selected. These TCRs come from a man between 18 and 35 years old in good health. Some clones in this sample may be carry-over from other donors' samples.

The V gene is TRBV7-9, the J gene TRBJ1-2, with 7 bases aligning to TRBD1. The CDR3 sequence is 16 residues long. V shed 5 bases, J shed 5 bases, and the junction held 14 bases outside the gene matches. Germline lookup yields CDR1 SEHNR and CDR2 FQNEAQ (reference sequence). As DNA, the CDR3 is TGTGCCAGCAGCCCCATCGGTTCTACAGGGGAATATGGCTACACCTTC. It encodes CASSPIGSTGEYGYTF.

V is TRBV10-3 and J is TRBJ2-5, with D perhaps given as TRBD1 or TRBD2 (7 bases each). This CDR3 has 17 residues. Germline V CDR1 and CDR2: ENHRY, SYGVKD. The V end was cut by 0 bases, the J end by 2 bases, with 16 bases between. CDR3 sequence reads: CAISESLTGRVQETQYF. CDR3 DNA sequence: TGTGCCATCAGTGAGTCCCTGACAGGGAGGGTACAAGAGACCCAGTACTTC.

CDR3 nucleotides: TGTGCCAGCAGCGTAACAGGGCCTTATGGCTACACCTTC. Translating it yields CASSVTGPYGYTF. J is TRBJ1-2 and V is TRBV7-2, with D perhaps TRBD1 (6 bases). V gave up 5 bases and J gave up 5 bases, with 12 bases separating them. In germline, CDR1 is SGHTA, CDR2 FQGNSA. The CDR3 extends over 13 amino acids.

The rearrangement links TRBV18 to TRBJ1-1, with 10 bases that match TRBD1. Germline CDR1 and CDR2: KGHSH and LQKENI. This CDR3 contains 17 residues. The ends lost 2 bases at V and 2 bases at J; junction bases unmatched: 8. The chain's CDR3 is CASSPVPGQGSNTEAFF. DNA for the CDR3: TGTGCCAGCTCACCAGTCCCGGGACAGGGGTCAAACACTGAAGCTTTCTTT.

Written as DNA, the CDR3 is TGTGCCAGCAGACCCGGTTCGGCCGGGGAGCTGTTTTTT. The encoded protein is CASRPGSAGELFF. V is TRBV28 and J is TRBJ2-2, with D uncertain. The germline gives CDR1 MDHEN, CDR2 SYDVKM. The CDR3 is 13 residues long. V gave up 6 bases and J gave up 6 bases, with 11 bases separating them.

The chain links TRBV7-6 to TRBJ2-7; D gene ambiguous. Trimming cost V 5 bases and J 4 bases, with 12 bases left between them. From germline, CDR1 is SGHVS and CDR2 FNYEAQ. CDR3 length: 13 amino acids. Here the CDR3 DNA reads TGTGCCAGCAGCAAGGTGTTTGGGTACGAGCAGTACTTC. This codes for CASSKVFGYEQYF.

The chain has TRBV10-3 and TRBJ2-3; D is undetermined. This CDR3 has 15 residues. Germline CDR1 is ENHRY and CDR2 is SYGVKD. V was trimmed by 6 bases and J by 0 bases, leaving 13 bases between them. CDR3 DNA: TGTGCCATCAGCCCCAGAGCCTCTAGCACAGATACGCAGTATTTT. Protein product: CAISPRASSTDTQYF.

The chain is built from TRBV6-1 and TRBJ1-3, with TRBD1 identical over 7 bases. Germline CDR1 is MNHNS and CDR2 is SASEGT. The J segment lost 0 bases and the V segment lost 8 bases, leaving 4 bases of the junction unmatched. CDR3 size: 14 residues. The DNA for the CDR3 is TGTGCCAGCCTGGGACAGTTCTCTGGAAACACCATATATTTT. Its translation: CASLGQFSGNTIYF.

This chain connects TRBV6-5 to TRBJ2-1; TRBD2 matches 8 bases. CDR1 MNHEY and CDR2 SVGAGI come from the germline V gene. CDR3 length: 12 residues. Trimming removed 11 bases from V and 7 bases from J; junction bases left unmatched: 7. CDR3 DNA: TGTGCCGCCGGGAGGGCCAAAAATGAGCAGTTCTTC. It yields the protein CAAGRAKNEQFF.

V usage is TRBV27 and J usage is TRBJ1-4, with TRBD1 matching over 7 bases. V trimming: 8 bases; J trimming: 6 bases; junction bases outside the gene matches: 9. Germline V lookup: CDR1 MNHEY, CDR2 SMNVEV (reference sequence). There are 14 residues in the CDR3. This CDR3 reads CASGTRQGYEKLFF. CDR3 coding DNA: TGTGCCAGCGGAACCAGACAGGGCTATGAAAAACTGTTTTTT.

This clone occurred once. V usage is TRBV7-9 and J usage is TRBJ2-1; 7 nucleotides agree with TRBD2. There are 16 residues in the CDR3. V was clipped by 1 base and J by 5 bases; unmatched bases: 8. Germline loops: CDR1 SEHNR, CDR2 FQNEAQ (reference sequence). In DNA form, the CDR3 reads TGTGCCAGCAGCTTAGGGGCAGGCAGCGGGAACAATGAGCAGTTCTTC. As protein: CASSLGAGSGNNEQFF.

The chain has TRBV28 and TRBJ1-1; 7 positions agree with TRBD1. With 8 bases clipped from V and 4 bases from J, the junction kept 7 bases outside the gene matches. CDR1 is MDHEN and CDR2 is SYDVKM in the germline V gene. The CDR3 runs to 13 residues. The CDR3 DNA reads TGTGCCAGCCACAGGGGCGGATTCACTGAAGCTTTCTTT. It is translated as CASHRGGFTEAFF.

This clone has just one count. Written as DNA, the CDR3 is TGTGCCAGCAGTTCGGGACTAGCGGGAGAATGGAGACCAAGGGTGAAATACAATGAGCAGTTCTTC. Amino acids: CASSSGLAGEWRPRVKYNEQFF. V and J are TRBV28 and TRBJ2-1; TRBD2 aligns across 14 bases. The V and J ends lost 4 bases and 4 bases, in that order; junction bases with no gene match: 21. CDR3 size: 22 residues. Germline CDR1 is MDHEN and CDR2 is SYDVKM.

In DNA form, the CDR3 reads TGTGCCAGCAGCTTCAGGTCCTTCCCCAATGAGCAGTTCTTC. Translated, it gives CASSFRSFPNEQFF. The chain recombines TRBV7-2 with TRBJ2-1, with D hard to call. This CDR3 comprises 14 residues. V shed 3 bases and J shed 6 bases, with 12 bases lying between them. CDR1 is SGHTA, CDR2 FQGNSA, per germline.

CDR3: CASSSGFAGGYNEQFF. CDR3 nucleotides: TGTGCCAGCAGCTCAGGGTTTGCGGGAGGTTACAATGAGCAGTTCTTC. J is TRBJ2-1 and V is TRBV11-2; 8 bases are shared with TRBD2. V was clipped by 4 bases and J by 4 bases; unmatched bases: 9. Germline V gene data show CDR1 as SGHAT and CDR2 as FQNNGV. The CDR3 is made up of 16 amino acids.

The chain joins TRBV15 to TRBJ2-7; D remains unclear. Trimming pared 0 bases from V and 5 bases from J, leaving 11 bases between. This CDR3 comprises 14 residues. CDR1 and CDR2 (germline): LNHNV, YYDKDF (reference sequence). The CDR3 DNA reads TGTGCCACCAGCAGAGAGACCTTATCGAACGAGCAGTACTTC. Its protein is CATSRETLSNEQYF. Drawing the rest from reference TRBV15 and TRBJ2-7, the complete variable domain is DAMVIQNPRYQVTQFGKPVTLSCSQTLNHNVMYWYQQKSSQAPKLLFHYYDKDFNNEADTPDNFQSRRPNTSFCFLDIRSPGLGDTAMYLCATSRETLSNEQYFGPGTRLTVT.

The chain links TRBV18 to TRBJ2-3; no definite D call. The V end was cut by 3 bases, the J end by 0 bases, with 13 bases between. The germline V gene has CDR1 KGHSH and CDR2 LQKENI. The CDR3 is 16 residues long. CDR3 protein: CASSPQRATSTDTQYF. The CDR3 DNA follows: TGTGCCAGCTCACCCCAACGAGCTACTAGCACAGATACGCAGTATTTT.

This rearrangement joins TRBV2 to TRBJ2-3; 8 bases fit TRBD2. Germline-derived CDR1 and CDR2 are SNHLY and FYNNEI. The length of the CDR3 is 17 residues. Trimming cost V 6 bases and J 8 bases; bases outside gene matches: 19. The CDR3 DNA follows: TGTGCCAGCAGACCCGCCCAGGGAGCGGGAGAGAGGGCTACGCAGTATTTT. Translating it yields CASRPAQGAGERATQYF.

The chain links TRBV11-2 to TRBJ2-1, with 10 bases fitting TRBD2. V shed 5 bases and J 2 bases; nucleotides not matched to a gene: 6. There are 16 residues in the CDR3. Germline V gives CDR1 SGHAT, CDR2 FQNNGV. CDR3: CASSLPSGRAYNEQFF. The CDR3 DNA sequence: TGTGCCAGCAGCCTACCAAGCGGGAGGGCCTACAATGAGCAGTTCTTC.

This clone was picked up one time. The chain employs TRBV7-2 and TRBJ2-5, with 14 bases that match TRBD2. This CDR3 comprises 18 residues. The germline V gene encodes CDR1 SGHTA and CDR2 FQGNSA. The ends lost 3 bases at V and 4 bases at J; junction bases unmatched: 10. The CDR3 here is CASSFELTSGRAGETQYF. The CDR3 nucleotides are TGTGCCAGCAGCTTCGAATTGACTAGCGGGAGGGCCGGAGAGACCCAGTACTTC.

The chain links TRBV23-1 to TRBJ1-1; TRBD1 might be the D (5 bases). TRBV23-1 is treated as an ORF (open reading frame) with a function not yet certain. The CDR3 is made up of 15 amino acids. V lost 5 bases to trimming and J lost 7 bases, with 20 bases between them. As DNA, the CDR3 is TGCGCCAGCAGTAGGTCCGGCAGGGAAAGTTTTGAAGCTTTCTTT. Protein: CASSRSGRESFEAFF.

About this clone: The sample has other DNA sequences that encode this CDR3 too. The V and J genes are TRBV5-1 and TRBJ2-2, with a tentative D call TRBD2 (5 bases). From germline, CDR1 is SGHRS and CDR2 YFSETQ. This CDR3 contains 16 residues. With 2 bases removed from V and 0 bases from J, the gap between germline ends came to 11 bases. CDR3 residues: CASSLLRESNTGELFF. CDR3 DNA sequence: TGCGCCAGCAGCTTATTAAGGGAGTCGAACACCGGGGAGCTGTTTTTT.

The chain carries TRBV5-5 and TRBJ2-1; D unclear. Trimming removed 4 bases from V and 5 bases from J, with 13 bases in between. Germline V gene lookup returns CDR1 SGHKS and CDR2 YYEKEE (reference sequence). CDR3 length equals 14 residues. The CDR3 loop reads CASSLILRDNEQFF. In DNA, the CDR3 is TGTGCCAGCAGCCTAATCTTAAGGGACAATGAGCAGTTCTTC.

This clone appeared once. The chain joins TRBV5-1 to TRBJ2-5; the D gene is possibly TRBD2 (6 bases). The V end was cut by 4 bases, the J end by 1 base, with 11 bases between. The CDR3 loop spans 14 amino acids. Germline loops: CDR1 SGHRS, CDR2 YFSETQ. The CDR3 region is CASSTGLGQETQYF. As DNA, the CDR3 is TGCGCCAGCAGCACGGGACTGGGCCAAGAGACCCAGTACTTC. The full variable domain, with the rest looked up from reference TRBV5-1 and TRBJ2-5, is KAGVTQTPRYLIKTRGQQVTLSCSPISGHRSVSWYQQTPGQGLQFLFEYFSETQRNKGNFPGRFSGRQFSNSRSEMNVSTLELGDSALYLCASSTGLGQETQYFGPGTRLLVL.

The chain has TRBV10-3 and TRBJ1-4, with a possible D match to TRBD1 (5 bases). This CDR3 comprises 13 residues. CDR1 ENHRY and CDR2 SYGVKD come from the germline V gene. The ends were cut back, 10 bases at V and 8 bases at J, with 17 bases in the middle. The CDR3 nucleotides are TGTGCCACCGGGGGGACGGCGGGGGAAAAACTGTTTTTT. The encoded protein is CATGGTAGEKLFF.

The genes are TRBV5-6 and TRBJ2-1; 7 nucleotides agree with TRBD1. The length of the CDR3 is 13 residues. V dropped 5 bases and J dropped 9; count of bases not matched to a gene: 8. CDR1 is SGHDT and CDR2 is YYEEEE in the germline V gene. The CDR3 nucleotides are TGTGCCAGCAGTCAACACAGGGGATTTGAGCAGTTCTTC. This codes for CASSQHRGFEQFF.